The 24 T cell receptor beta chains below all came from one sample that was sequenced in a study of T cells in Graves' hyperthyroidism and ophthalmopathy. TCR beta CDR3 regions were amplified from RNA transcripts. A set of HTBI primers served as the primers for a first-round RT-PCR of the TCR CDR3. TCRdb called the multiplex PCR reads again in MiXCR, with one record for every CDR3 protein. This sample has some 500,000 distinct CDR3 sequences, with approximately 25% found just once. The material sequenced was blood. The receptors shown here come from a woman between 25 and 40 years old with Graves' ophthalmopathy.

The chain combines TRBV12-3 or TRBV12-4 with TRBJ1-2, with D unclear. Trimming removed 2 bases from V and 4 bases from J, with 8 bases in between. CDR3 size: 13 residues. CDR3 amino acids: CASSLMDSYGYTF. The CDR3 DNA reads TGTGCCAGCAGTTTAATGGATTCCTATGGCTACACCTTC.

There are many counts of this clonotype. V usage is TRBV10-3 and J usage is TRBJ2-7; D might be TRBD1 or TRBD2, each matching 6 bases. Germline V CDR1 and CDR2: ENHRY, SYGVKD. The CDR3 covers 15 residues. V lost 6 bases and J 5 bases, leaving 20 bases between the germline ends. CDR3 DNA sequence: TGTGCCATCAGCCCGGGACGGAGGGGGACGGACGAGCAGTACTTC. It codes for CAISPGRRGTDEQYF.

The chain uses TRBV6-1 and TRBJ2-7; 8 bases fit TRBD2. The CDR3 loop spans 15 amino acids. Germline V lookup: CDR1 MNHNS, CDR2 SASEGT. V lost 1 base and J lost 4; bases outside the gene matches: 6. CDR3 bases: TGTGCCAGCAGTGAAGTGGCACTAGCGGCGTACGAGCAGTACTTC. Its translation: CASSEVALAAYEQYF.

This chain uses TRBV7-2 with TRBJ1-2; D is perhaps TRBD1 (6 bases). The germline V gene encodes CDR1 SGHTA and CDR2 FQGNSA. The CDR3 is 15 residues long. With 1 base removed from V and 2 bases from J, the gap between germline ends came to 11 bases. CDR3 residues: CASSLGPGTNYGYTF. As DNA, the CDR3 is TGTGCCAGCAGCTTAGGCCCGGGGACAAACTATGGCTACACCTTC.

This clonotype occurred a few times. V gene TRBV5-5 combines with J gene TRBJ1-3, with D perhaps matching TRBD1 (5 bases). This CDR3 contains 14 residues. The ends were cut back, 0 bases at V and 3 bases at J, with 7 bases in the middle. From germline, CDR1 is SGHKS and CDR2 YYEKEE (reference sequence). CDR3 residues: CASSLGGVGNTIYF. CDR3 DNA sequence: TGTGCCAGCAGCTTGGGAGGGGTTGGAAACACCATATATTTT.

A few counts support this clonotype. The chain carries TRBV5-1 and TRBJ2-7, with D uncertain. The V gene's germline CDR1 is SGHRS and CDR2 YFSETQ. V was shortened by 1 base and J by 8 bases, with 16 bases between the two germline ends. The CDR3 runs to 14 residues. The DNA of the CDR3 is TGCGCCAGCAGCTTGAATCTTGGGCTCTCCAAGCAGTACTTC. It specifies CASSLNLGLSKQYF.

This clonotype was observed a handful of times. The chain joins TRBV18 to TRBJ1-1, with 7 nucleotides matching TRBD1. V lost 3 bases to trimming and J lost 3 bases; unmatched junction nucleotides: 7. Germline assignment: CDR1 KGHSH and CDR2 LQKENI. The CDR3 runs to 15 residues. CDR3 sequence (DNA): TGTGCCAGCTCACCTACCACAGGGGTTTACACTGAAGCTTTCTTT. Amino acid sequence: CASSPTTGVYTEAFF.

This clonotype was picked up many times. This chain links TRBV29-1 with TRBJ1-1; D is uncertain. Germline assignment: CDR1 SQVTM and CDR2 ANQGSEA. Between the trimmed V and J ends, which lost 7 bases and 2 bases, there was a span of 17 bases. This CDR3 contains 14 residues. This CDR3 reads CSANNEGVNTEAFF. CDR3 DNA sequence: TGCAGCGCCAATAATGAGGGAGTAAACACTGAAGCTTTCTTT. The full variable domain, in which reference TRBV29-1 and TRBJ1-1 provide the parts outside the CDR3, is SAVISQKPSRDICQRGTSLTIQCQVDSQVTMMFWYRQQPGQSLTLIATANQGSEATYESGFVIDKFPISRPNLTFSTLTVSNMSPEDSSIYLCSANNEGVNTEAFFGQGTRLTVV.

This clonotype was counted many times. The J gene is TRBJ1-5, the V gene TRBV29-1, with a possible D match to TRBD1 (6 bases). The germline V and J ends were trimmed by 4 bases and 4 bases, with 17 bases remaining between them. The V gene's germline CDR1 is SQVTM and CDR2 ANQGSEA. The CDR3 is 15 amino acids. The CDR3 sequence is CSVVFPGGGNQPQHF. CDR3 nucleotide sequence: TGCAGCGTTGTGTTTCCCGGGGGCGGAAATCAGCCCCAGCATTTT.

In this sample, this clonotype turned up a few times. A much larger clone differs by one base, so this may be a read error. The J gene is TRBJ2-4, the V gene TRBV7-2, with D hard to call. From germline, CDR1 is SGHTA and CDR2 FQGNSA. The length of the CDR3 is 12 residues. The CDR3 DNA sequence: TGTGCCAGCAGCCTCGAAAGAAACATTAAGTACTTC. Translated, it gives CASSLERNIKYF.

The table lists this clonotype with a few counts. This chain joins TRBV12-3 or TRBV12-4 and TRBJ2-7, with TRBD2 identical over 10 bases. This CDR3 has 14 residues. The junction had 2 bases not matched to a gene; V was cut back by 3 bases and J by 3 bases. The CDR3 loop reads CASSFTSGDYEQYF. Written as DNA, the CDR3 is TGTGCCAGCAGTTTTACTAGCGGGGACTACGAGCAGTACTTC.

The genes are TRBV7-3 and TRBJ2-7; 12 nucleotides match TRBD1. Germline-derived CDR1 and CDR2 are SGHTA and FQGTGA. CDR3 length: 14 amino acids. The ends lost 5 bases at V and 5 bases at J; junction bases unmatched: 4. CDR3 sequence: CASSPGQGANEQYF. DNA of the CDR3: TGTGCCAGCAGCCCGGGACAGGGGGCAAACGAGCAGTACTTC.

This clonotype was picked up many times. V usage is TRBV7-2 and J usage is TRBJ2-7; the D gene is possibly TRBD2 (6 bases). Trimming cost V 3 bases and J 5 bases, with 14 bases left between them. The CDR3 totals 14 residues. The germline V gene encodes CDR1 SGHTA and CDR2 FQGNSA. The CDR3 DNA follows: TGTGCCAGCAGCTTTCCCGGGGGATACAACGAGCAGTACTTC. It codes for CASSFPGGYNEQYF.

This clonotype has just one count. The chain joins TRBV12-3 or TRBV12-4 to TRBJ1-5; no firm D call. The CDR3 totals 13 residues. V dropped 9 bases and J dropped 3 bases, with 12 bases sitting between them. The CDR3: CARSNRDNQPQHF. The CDR3 DNA is TGTGCCAGAAGCAATAGGGACAATCAGCCCCAGCATTTT.

This clonotype was found a few times. A much larger clone differs from this one at a single base, so this may be a read error. The chain combines TRBV19 with TRBJ2-2, with D maybe TRBD2 (5 bases). This CDR3 comprises 13 residues. Germline V gives CDR1 LNHDA, CDR2 SQIVND (reference sequence). The CDR3 nucleotides are TGTGCCAGTAGGGACTTGAACACCGGGGAGCTGTTGTTT. It translates to CASRDLNTGELLF.

The chain recombines TRBV12-3 or TRBV12-4 with TRBJ1-1, with D possibly being TRBD1 (6 bases). The length of the CDR3 is 13 residues. With 7 bases removed from V and 6 bases from J, the gap between germline ends came to 15 bases. Written as DNA, the CDR3 is TGTGCCAGCACGCCACAGGGCCTGGCTGAAGCTTTCTTT. This codes for CASTPQGLAEAFF.

This clonotype has only a few counts. The rearrangement uses TRBV5-4 and TRBJ1-2; D perhaps matches TRBD1 (5 bases). V lost 0 bases and J 7 bases, leaving 13 bases between the germline ends. This CDR3 region has 14 residues. Germline CDR1 is SGHNT and CDR2 is YYREEE (reference sequence). For the CDR3, the DNA is TGTGCCAGCAGCTTGGACTTCGTGGGGCTTGGCTACACCTTC. It codes for CASSLDFVGLGYTF.

The sample holds a few counts of this clonotype. The rearrangement links TRBV27 to TRBJ1-2; 9 bases line up with TRBD1. This CDR3 region has 15 residues. V lost 5 bases, J lost 5 bases, and 9 bases stayed unmatched. Germline CDR1 is MNHEY and CDR2 is SMNVEV (reference sequence). The CDR3 region is CASSDSQGAPYGYTF. The CDR3 region has the DNA TGTGCCAGCAGTGATTCACAGGGGGCGCCTTATGGCTACACCTTC.

The table lists this clonotype with many counts. The chain couples TRBV6-1 to TRBJ2-7; a possible D gene is TRBD2 (6 bases). There are 12 residues in the CDR3. V lost 8 bases and J 1 base, leaving 9 bases between the germline ends. Germline V gene sequence: CDR1 MNHNS, CDR2 SASEGT. The CDR3 region is CASSGESYEQYF. The CDR3 coding sequence is TGTGCCAGCTCGGGGGAATCCTACGAGCAGTACTTC.

This clonotype was detected a few times. The chain is built from TRBV7-6 and TRBJ2-5; D gene ambiguous. V dropped 1 base and J dropped 9 bases, with 9 bases sitting between them. Germline values: CDR1 SGHVS, CDR2 FNYEAQ. CDR3 length: 12 residues. CDR3 bases: TGTGCCAGCAGCTTAGTAGATCCGCCCCAGTACTTC. It encodes CASSLVDPPQYF. The full variable domain, its missing parts supplied by reference TRBV7-6 and TRBJ2-5, is GAGVSQSPRYKVTKRGQDVALRCDPISGHVSLYWYRQALGQGPEFLTYFNYEAQQDKSGLPNDRFSAERPEGSISTLTIQRTEQRDSAMYRCASSLVDPPQYFGPGTRLLVL.

This clonotype has ten or more counts. The chain couples TRBV20-1 to TRBJ2-5; no clear D gene. V was pared by 1 base and J by 13 bases, with 4 bases between. Germline V gene lookup returns CDR1 DFQATT and CDR2 SNEGSKA (reference sequence). The CDR3 extends over 8 amino acids. CDR3 nucleotide sequence: TGCAGTGCTAGAGGGACGTACTTC. It is translated as CSARGTYF.

This clonotype was picked up many times. The chain is built from TRBV5-1 and TRBJ1-1; 10 positions match TRBD1. The V segment lost 5 bases and the J segment 6 bases; nucleotides outside the gene matches: 10. The CDR3 consists of 15 residues. Looked up from germline, CDR1 is SGHRS and CDR2 is YFSETQ. The CDR3 DNA sequence: TGCGCCAGCAGACCTCCGGGACAGGGGTCCTCTGAAGCTTTCTTT. Translation: CASRPPGQGSSEAFF.

This clonotype has a handful of counts. The chain links TRBV13 to TRBJ1-1; the D is unclear. CDR1 PRHDT and CDR2 FYEKMQ come from the germline V gene (reference sequence). The CDR3 is 15 residues long. The V end was cut by 0 bases, the J end by 4 bases, with 12 bases between. DNA of the CDR3: TGTGCCAGCAGCTTAGGCCTGGAATTTGGCACTGAAGCTTTCTTT. Translating gives CASSLGLEFGTEAFF.

The V call is TRBV12-5, the J call TRBJ2-5, with TRBD1 matching over 7 bases. CDR3 length: 15 residues. The V segment lost 4 bases and the J segment 2 bases; nucleotides outside the gene matches: 7. CDR1 LGHNT and CDR2 FRNRAP come from the germline V gene. CDR3 protein: CASGSGRGQQETQYF. In DNA, the CDR3 is TGTGCTAGTGGTTCAGGACGGGGACAGCAAGAGACCCAGTACTTC.